This T cell receptor beta chain appears in the sequencing data of a study of T cell changes during pregnancy in multiple sclerosis. TCRdb's table, derived via immunoSEQ multiplex PCR, lists solely in-frame clones and lacks some. This sample has 60,000 to 80,000 clones, with 80% to 90% found just once. V shed 1 base, J shed 2 bases, and the junction held 6 bases outside the gene matches. CDR1 and CDR2 (germline): SGHTA, FQGNSA. This CDR3 is 16 amino acids long. The TCR sequence derives from a female donor with multiple sclerosis, enrolled in a pregnancy study. Sequences were derived from peripheral blood, sampled before pregnancy. The rearrangement links TRBV7-2 to TRBJ1-2, with 8 nucleotides matching TRBD1. This CDR3 reads CASSLVATGDNYGYTF. The CDR3 coding sequence is TGTGCCAGCAGCTTAGTCGCGACAGGGGACAACTATGGCTACACCTTC.